This T cell receptor beta chain was sequenced in a study of response to subunit inactivated influenza vaccine. General study findings and limits: Authors proposed each seasonal influenza vaccination draws in few new T cells.

The CDR3 has 13 residues. V dropped 6 bases and J dropped 1 base, with 9 bases sitting between them. CDR1 is SGHDN, CDR2 FVKESK, per germline. Each CDR3 protein is one row after TCRdb ran MiXCR on the RT-PCR reads. The table has fewer than 400,000 distinct CDR3 sequences, roughly a fifth seen once. This clonotype showed up many times. As yet, its antigen is unknown. The V and J genes are TRBV14 and TRBJ1-1; D remains ambiguous. Sequencing was performed on PBMCs from blood, taken about 20 months after vaccination. The TCR originated in a man aged 45-69 years who received an inactivated influenza vaccine. CDR3 DNA sequence: TGTGCCAGCAGAAGGAACCAGAACACTGAAGCTTTCTTT. It yields the protein CASRRNQNTEAFF.